Listed below are T cell receptor beta chains from one sample, sequenced in a study of T cell responses to AZD1222 COVID-19 vaccine. Measured with immunoSEQ multiplex PCR; TCRdb has only the in-frame clones, and not every one. The sample yields about 92,000 clones, around 86% seen once. The sequences come from peripheral blood, collected on day 0 of AZD1222 vaccination. These receptor sequences come from an adult in good health. Both conserved end residues are part of each CDR3. The D gene is left open where the match is weak. Only some rows state a clone size, as once, few, many or a class for expanded clones.

TRBJ1-1 NA NA TRBV27 TGTGCCAGCAGTTTATCGAATATGAACACTGAAGCTTTCTTT CASSLSNMNTEAFF
TRBJ2-1 TRBD2 NA TRBV9 TGTGCCAGCAGCGTAGACAGCGGGAGGGCCCGGGAGCAGTTCTTC CASSVDSGRAREQFF
TRBJ1-5 NA NA TRBV27 TGTGCCAGCAGTTTCCGGGGGTCAGAGGCCCAGCATTTT CASSFRGSEAQHF
TRBJ2-1 NA once TRBV5-6 TGTGCCAGCAGTAGAGCGTCCTCCTACAATGAGCAGTTCTTC CASSRASSYNEQFF
TRBJ1-4 TRBD1 NA TRBV6-1 TGTGCCAGCAGTGAGCACAGGGGTGCGACTAATGAAAAACTGTTTTTT CASSEHRGATNEKLFF
TRBJ2-1 NA NA TRBV19 TGTGCCAGTAGTATGCGGGAAGGGCAGGGGTCCTACAATGAGCAGTTCTTC CASSMREGQGSYNEQFF
TRBJ1-1 NA NA TRBV6-6 TGTGCCAGCAGATACTCCACCCATATGAACACTGAAGCTTTCTTT CASRYSTHMNTEAFF
TRBJ2-3 NA NA TRBV5-1 TGCGCCAGCAGCCCAACAGTCCTAGGCACAGATACGCAGTATTTT CASSPTVLGTDTQYF
TRBJ2-5 TRBD2 NA TRBV10-2 TGCGCCAGCAGTGACTTGACTAGCGGGGGGTTCCTCGGAACAGAGACCCAGTACTTC CASSDLTSGGFLGTETQYF
TRBJ1-5 TRBD1 NA TRBV4-1 TGCGCCAGCAGCGGGACAGGGGGCAATCAGCCCCAGCATTTT CASSGTGGNQPQHF
TRBJ1-4 TRBD1 NA TRBV3-1/TRBV3-2 TGTGCCAGCAGCCGTTCACAGGGGGGAGGTGAAAAACTGTTTTTT CASSRSQGGGEKLFF
TRBJ1-2 NA NA TRBV29-1 TGCAGCGTTCGATCCCAGGGGAACTATGGCTACACCTTC CSVRSQGNYGYTF
TRBJ2-1 NA NA TRBV3-1/TRBV3-2 TGTGCCAGCAGCCAAGACGCAGGCAGCCACAATGAGCAGTTCTTC CASSQDAGSHNEQFF
TRBJ1-2 NA NA TRBV3-1/TRBV3-2 TGTGCCAGCAGCCAAGTATACAGGGATGGCTACACCTTC CASSQVYRDGYTF
TRBJ2-3 NA NA TRBV3-1/TRBV3-2 TGTGCCAGCAGCGTCCTCACAGGCACAGATACGCAGTATTTT CASSVLTGTDTQYF
TRBJ2-1 NA NA TRBV3-1/TRBV3-2 TGTGCCAGCAGCCGGAGCGCAAGCTCCTACAATGAGCAGTTCTTC CASSRSASSYNEQFF
TRBJ1-1 TRBD1 NA TRBV5-4 TGTGCCAGCAGCCGTCCCGGGACAGGAAACACTGAAGCTTTCTTT CASSRPGTGNTEAFF
TRBJ1-5 NA NA TRBV7-2 TGTGCCAGCAGCTTAGCGGATAGGGCCAATCAGCCCCAGCATTTT CASSLADRANQPQHF
TRBJ1-2 NA NA TRBV19 TGTGCCAGCCAGGGTCCCCAATCCTCCTTTAACTATGGCTACACCTTC CASQGPQSSFNYGYTF
TRBJ2-6 NA once TRBV10-1 TGCGCCAGCAGTGAGTCTGTCAACGGGGCCAACGTCCTGACTTTC CASSESVNGANVLTF
TRBJ2-1 NA NA TRBV21-1 TGTGCCAGCAGCAAAATGGACACAGGTAAGGAGGAGTTCTTC CASSKMDTGKEEFF
TRBJ2-7 NA few TRBV7-2 TGTGCCAGCAGCTTCGGGGTTGGCACCTACGAGCAGTACTTC CASSFGVGTYEQYF
TRBJ2-7 NA NA TRBV7-2 TGTGCCAGCAGCACCCGGACGTCTGAGCAGTACTTC CASSTRTSEQYF
TRBJ1-4 NA NA TRBV27 TGTGCCAGCAGTTTCGGGAGGGGGGCTAATGAAAAACTGTTTTTT CASSFGRGANEKLFF
TRBJ1-1 NA NA TRBV10-3 TGTGCCATCAGTGAGTCCGGGGAATTAACTGAAGCTTTCTTT CAISESGELTEAFF
TRBJ1-2 TRBD1 NA TRBV25-1 TGTGCCAGCAGTGAATATGCAACAGGGGACTATGGCTACACCTTC CASSEYATGDYGYTF
TRBJ2-1 NA NA TRBV11-2 TGTGCCAGCAGCTCCGGGAGAGATCAGTTCTTC CASSSGRDQFF
TRBJ2-1 NA NA TRBV10-2 TGCGCCAGCAGTGAGTCGGTTTTTCGCCTGGGGGGCAATGAGCAGTTCTTC CASSESVFRLGGNEQFF